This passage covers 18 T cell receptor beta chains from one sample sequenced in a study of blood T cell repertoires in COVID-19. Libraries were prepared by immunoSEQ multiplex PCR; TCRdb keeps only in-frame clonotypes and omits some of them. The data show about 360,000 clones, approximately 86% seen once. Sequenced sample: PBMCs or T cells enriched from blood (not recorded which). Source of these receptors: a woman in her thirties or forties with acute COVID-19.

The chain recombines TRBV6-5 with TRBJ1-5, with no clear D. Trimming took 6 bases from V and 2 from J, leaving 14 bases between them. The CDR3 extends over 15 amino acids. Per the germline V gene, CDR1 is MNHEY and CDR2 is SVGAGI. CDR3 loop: CASSTNIFRNQPQHF. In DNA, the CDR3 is TGTGCCAGCAGCACAAACATATTTCGCAATCAGCCCCAGCATTTT.

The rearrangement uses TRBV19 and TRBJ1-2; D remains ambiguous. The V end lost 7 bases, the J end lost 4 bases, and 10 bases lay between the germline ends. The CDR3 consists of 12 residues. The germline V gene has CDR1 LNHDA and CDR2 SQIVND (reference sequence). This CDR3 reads CASMELGYGYTF. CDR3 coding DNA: TGTGCCAGTATGGAGCTTGGCTATGGCTACACCTTC. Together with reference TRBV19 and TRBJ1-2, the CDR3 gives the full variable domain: DGGITQSPKYLFRKEGQNVTLSCEQNLNHDAMYWYRQDPGQGLRLIYYSQIVNDFQKGDIAEGYSVSREKKESFPLTVTSAQKNPTAFYLCASMELGYGYTFGSGTRLTVV.

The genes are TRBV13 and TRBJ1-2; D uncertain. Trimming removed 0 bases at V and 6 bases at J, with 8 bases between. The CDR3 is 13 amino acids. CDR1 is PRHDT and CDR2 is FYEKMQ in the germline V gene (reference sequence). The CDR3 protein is CASSLGRRDGYTF. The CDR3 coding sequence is TGTGCCAGCAGCTTAGGCCGGAGGGATGGCTACACCTTC.

CDR3 loop: CASSLVDRNYGYTF. The CDR3 DNA is TGTGCCAGCAGCTTAGTGGACAGAAACTATGGCTACACCTTC. The chain is built from TRBV7-9 and TRBJ1-2; D is possibly TRBD1 (6 bases). This CDR3 has 14 residues. The V end was cut by 1 base, the J end by 2 bases, with 8 bases between. Germline V lookup: CDR1 SEHNR, CDR2 FQNEAQ (reference sequence).

This chain's CDR3 is CAIQGLANTGELFF. DNA for the CDR3: TGTGCCATCCAGGGGCTAGCGAACACCGGGGAGCTGTTTTTT. This rearrangement joins TRBV10-3 to TRBJ2-2; D is perhaps TRBD1 (6 bases). Germline V gene sequence: CDR1 ENHRY, CDR2 SYGVKD. Trimming removed 8 bases from V and 0 bases from J, with 10 bases in between. The CDR3 is 14 amino acids.

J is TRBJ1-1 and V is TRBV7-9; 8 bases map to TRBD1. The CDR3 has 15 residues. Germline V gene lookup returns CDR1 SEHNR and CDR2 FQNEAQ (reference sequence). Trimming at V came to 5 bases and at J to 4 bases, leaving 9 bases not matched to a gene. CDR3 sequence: CASSPKTGVVTEAFF. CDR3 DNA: TGTGCCAGCAGCCCAAAGACAGGGGTGGTCACTGAAGCTTTCTTT.

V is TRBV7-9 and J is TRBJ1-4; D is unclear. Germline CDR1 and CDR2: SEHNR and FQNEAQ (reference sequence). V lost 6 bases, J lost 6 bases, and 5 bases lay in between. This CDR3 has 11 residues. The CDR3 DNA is TGTGCCAGCAGTCGGGATGAAAAACTGTTTTTT. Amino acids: CASSRDEKLFF.

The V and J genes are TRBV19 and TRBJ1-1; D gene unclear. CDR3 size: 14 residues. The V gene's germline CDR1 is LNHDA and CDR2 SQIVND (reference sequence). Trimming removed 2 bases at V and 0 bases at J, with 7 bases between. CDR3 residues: CASSISTLNTEAFF. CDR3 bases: TGTGCCAGTAGTATATCGACTCTGAACACTGAAGCTTTCTTT.

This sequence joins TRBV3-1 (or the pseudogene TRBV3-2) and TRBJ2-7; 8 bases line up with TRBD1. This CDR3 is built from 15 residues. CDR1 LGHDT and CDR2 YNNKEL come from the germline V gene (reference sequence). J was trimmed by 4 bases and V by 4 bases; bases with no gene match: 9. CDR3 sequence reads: CASSPGTGTGYEQYF. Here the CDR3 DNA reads TGTGCCAGCAGCCCGGGGACAGGTACAGGGTACGAGCAGTACTTC.

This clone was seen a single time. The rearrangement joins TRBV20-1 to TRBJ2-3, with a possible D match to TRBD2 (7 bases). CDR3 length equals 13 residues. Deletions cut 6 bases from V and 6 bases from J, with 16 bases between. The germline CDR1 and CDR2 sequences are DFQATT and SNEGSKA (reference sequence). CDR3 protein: CSASRGAEDTQYF. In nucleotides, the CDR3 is TGCAGTGCCAGTCGGGGGGCTGAGGATACGCAGTATTTT.

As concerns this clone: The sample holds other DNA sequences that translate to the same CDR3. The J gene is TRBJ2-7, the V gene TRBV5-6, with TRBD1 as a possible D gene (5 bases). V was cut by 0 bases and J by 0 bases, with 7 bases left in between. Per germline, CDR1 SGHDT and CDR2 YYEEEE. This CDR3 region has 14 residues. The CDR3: CASSLDRPSYEQYF. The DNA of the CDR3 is TGTGCCAGCAGCTTGGACAGGCCCTCCTACGAGCAGTACTTC.

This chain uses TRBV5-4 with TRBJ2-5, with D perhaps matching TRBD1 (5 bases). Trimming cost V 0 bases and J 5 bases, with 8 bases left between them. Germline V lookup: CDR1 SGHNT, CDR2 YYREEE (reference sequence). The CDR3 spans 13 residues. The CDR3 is CASSLAGSETQYF. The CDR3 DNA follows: TGTGCCAGCAGCTTGGCAGGGTCCGAGACCCAGTACTTC. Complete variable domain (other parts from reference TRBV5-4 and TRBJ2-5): ETGVTQSPTHLIKTRGQQVTLRCSSQSGHNTVSWYQQALGQGPQFIFQYYREEENGRGNFPPRFSGLQFPNYSSELNVNALELDDSALYLCASSLAGSETQYFGPGTRLLVL.

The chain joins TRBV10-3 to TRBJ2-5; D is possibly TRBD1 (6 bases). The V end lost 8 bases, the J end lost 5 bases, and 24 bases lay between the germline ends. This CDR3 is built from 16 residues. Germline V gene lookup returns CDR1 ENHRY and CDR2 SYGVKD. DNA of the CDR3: TGTGCCATCGCTCCCTCAGCAGCAGGGGCGCGGGAGACCCAGTACTTC. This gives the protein CAIAPSAAGARETQYF.

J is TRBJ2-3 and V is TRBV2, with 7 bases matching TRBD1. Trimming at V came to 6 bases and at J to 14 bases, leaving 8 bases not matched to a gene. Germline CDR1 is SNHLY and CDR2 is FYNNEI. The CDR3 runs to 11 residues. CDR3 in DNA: TGTGCCAGCAGCCGAGGACAGGTTCGGTATTTT. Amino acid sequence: CASSRGQVRYF.

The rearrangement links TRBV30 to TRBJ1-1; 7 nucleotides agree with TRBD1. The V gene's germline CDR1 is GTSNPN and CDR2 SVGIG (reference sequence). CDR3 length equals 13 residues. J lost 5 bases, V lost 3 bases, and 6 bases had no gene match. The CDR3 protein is CAWRTRGQTEAFF. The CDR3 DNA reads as TGTGCCTGGAGAACGAGGGGGCAAACTGAAGCTTTCTTT.

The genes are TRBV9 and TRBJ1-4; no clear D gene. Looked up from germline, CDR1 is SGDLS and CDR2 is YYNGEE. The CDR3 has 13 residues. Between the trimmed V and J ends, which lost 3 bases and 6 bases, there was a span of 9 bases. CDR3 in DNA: TGTGCCAGCAGCGCCGGGCGGGATGAAAAACTGTTTTTT. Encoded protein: CASSAGRDEKLFF.

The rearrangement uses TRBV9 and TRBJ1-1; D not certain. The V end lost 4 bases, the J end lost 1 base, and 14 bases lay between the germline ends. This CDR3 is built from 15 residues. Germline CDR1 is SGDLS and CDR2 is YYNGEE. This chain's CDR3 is CASSLSWAGNTEAFF. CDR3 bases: TGTGCCAGCAGCCTTTCTTGGGCAGGGAACACTGAAGCTTTCTTT.

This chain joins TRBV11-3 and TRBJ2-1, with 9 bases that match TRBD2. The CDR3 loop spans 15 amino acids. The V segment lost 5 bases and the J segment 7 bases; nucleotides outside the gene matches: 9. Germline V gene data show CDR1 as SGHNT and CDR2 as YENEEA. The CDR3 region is CASSGEASGNNEQFF. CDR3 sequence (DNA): TGTGCCAGCAGCGGAGAGGCTAGCGGGAATAATGAGCAGTTCTTC.